The 32 T cell receptor beta chains below all came from one sample that was sequenced in a study of T cells of healthy individuals. In TCRdb, the 5' RACE reads were re-called with MiXCR into one record per CDR3 protein. The repertoire consists of 90,000 to 100,000 distinct CDR3 sequences, with 17% occurring once and the leading ten covering 6.2%. The receptors shown here come from a human donor in good health.

This clonotype appeared many times. V usage is TRBV18 and J usage is TRBJ1-1; TRBD1 matches at 7 bases. Looked up from germline, CDR1 is KGHSH and CDR2 is LQKENI. Trimming at V came to 4 bases and at J to 0 bases, leaving 2 bases not matched to a gene. This CDR3 contains 14 residues. CDR3 in amino acids: CASSQGQMNTEAFF. CDR3 coding DNA: TGTGCCAGCTCACAGGGACAGATGAACACTGAAGCTTTCTTT.

Concerning this clonotype: It may be a read error: a sequence one base away is much more abundant. The rearrangement joins TRBV9 to TRBJ2-1; TRBD2 is a possible D gene (5 bases). The CDR3 sequence is 16 residues long. CDR1 SGDLS and CDR2 YYNGEE come from the germline V gene. CDR3 amino acids: CASSVGVSVDYNELFF. The CDR3 DNA reads TGTGCCAGCAGCGTAGGGGTTAGCGTAGACTACAATGAGCTGTTCTTC.

This clonotype has only a few counts. The chain recombines TRBV7-9 with TRBJ2-3, with 14 bases fitting TRBD2. CDR1 is SEHNR and CDR2 is FQNEAQ in the germline V gene (reference sequence). The CDR3 runs 15 residues. After removal of 5 bases from V and 5 bases from J, the junction contained 3 bases not matched to a gene. CDR3: CASSGTSGGQDTQYF. Here the CDR3 DNA reads TGTGCCAGCAGCGGGACTAGCGGGGGTCAAGATACGCAGTATTTT.

This clonotype turned up a few times. The rearrangement links TRBV5-1 to TRBJ1-2; 7 bases match TRBD1. J lost 2 bases, V lost 0 bases, and 4 bases had no gene match. This CDR3 contains 15 residues. The germline V gene encodes CDR1 SGHRS and CDR2 YFSETQ. CDR3 DNA: TGCGCCAGCAGCTTGGATGACAGGGCGAACTATGGCTACACCTTC. Translated, it gives CASSLDDRANYGYTF.

A few counts support this clonotype. The chain carries TRBV20-1 and TRBJ2-3, with D perhaps TRBD2 (6 bases). The CDR3 extends over 15 amino acids. Germline values: CDR1 DFQATT, CDR2 SNEGSKA (reference sequence). V lost 0 bases and J 1 base, leaving 11 bases between the germline ends. The CDR3: CSARDRPSGTDTQYF. CDR3 nucleotide sequence: TGCAGTGCTAGAGATCGGCCTAGCGGCACAGATACGCAGTATTTT.

This clonotype came up a few times. The gene calls are TRBV20-1 and TRBJ2-5; D assignment may be TRBD1 or TRBD2 (6 bases each). The CDR3 runs 12 residues. The V gene's germline CDR1 is DFQATT and CDR2 SNEGSKA (reference sequence). V dropped 3 bases and J dropped 4 bases, with 9 bases sitting between them. The CDR3 coding sequence is TGCAGTGCTAGGAAGGGGGGAGAGACCCAGTACTTC. Translated: CSARKGGETQYF.

The rearrangement links TRBV6-5 to TRBJ1-2, with 7 bases that match TRBD1. CDR3 length equals 16 residues. Per germline, CDR1 MNHEY and CDR2 SVGAGI. J lost 8 bases, V lost 6 bases, and 18 bases had no gene match. The CDR3 DNA is TGTGCCAGCAGCCCCCTTCCGGGGCCCGCAGGGGGGGGCTACACCTTC. This codes for CASSPLPGPAGGGYTF.

This clonotype was seen only once. The chain uses TRBV20-1 and TRBJ1-1; maybe TRBD1 (6 bases). The CDR3 contains 14 residues. V lost 7 bases to trimming and J lost 1 base, with 16 bases between them. The germline CDR1 and CDR2 sequences are DFQATT and SNEGSKA (reference sequence). In nucleotides, the CDR3 is TGCAGTGGGATAGGGGGGATTTCGAACACTGAAGCTTTCTTT. Protein product: CSGIGGISNTEAFF.

The chain combines TRBV4-1 with TRBJ2-3; no clear D gene. Germline V lookup: CDR1 MGHRA, CDR2 YSYEKL. The ends were cut back, 0 bases at V and 0 bases at J, with 7 bases in the middle. CDR3 length equals 15 residues. DNA for the CDR3: TGCGCCAGCAGCCAAGAAATTACTAGCACAGATACGCAGTATTTT. This encodes CASSQEITSTDTQYF.

The V gene is TRBV6-2 or TRBV6-3, the J gene TRBJ2-2; D is undetermined. Germline CDR1 and CDR2: MNHEY and SVGEGT. V lost 6 bases to trimming and J lost 9 bases, with 8 bases between them. This CDR3 contains 11 residues. The DNA for the CDR3 is TGTGCCAGCAGCCCACTGAGGGAGCTGTTTTTT. Protein sequence: CASSPLRELFF.

Concerning this clonotype itself: A read error may account for a junction end that differs from germline. This chain uses TRBV7-2 with TRBJ1-5; D gene uncertain. From germline, CDR1 is SGHTA and CDR2 FQGNSA. The CDR3 runs 15 residues. CDR3 DNA sequence: TGTGCCAGCAGCCTAGCCGGGGTAGGCAATCAGCCCCAGCATTTT. It is translated as CASSLAGVGNQPQHF.

This clonotype was detected ten times or more. DNA of the CDR3: TGCAGTGCCAAATTCGGGGACCGGTCAGAGGAGCCCCAAGAGACCCAGTACTTC. Translation gives CSAKFGDRSEEPQETQYF. The chain uses TRBV20-1 and TRBJ2-5; TRBD1 or TRBD2 may be the D gene (5 bases each). V gave up 6 bases and J gave up 1 base, with 27 bases separating them. CDR3 length equals 18 residues. Germline V gene data show CDR1 as DFQATT and CDR2 as SNEGSKA (reference sequence).

The chain is built from TRBV6-1 and TRBJ1-5; D call uncertain. The V end lost 5 bases, the J end lost 7 bases, and 12 bases lay between the germline ends. The length of the CDR3 is 13 residues. The germline gives CDR1 MNHNS, CDR2 SASEGT. The CDR3 region has the DNA TGTGCCAGCAGTTCTGGGAATCGACAGCCCCAGCATTTT. Translation gives CASSSGNRQPQHF.

The CDR3 is CASSLLGGQNSPLHF. The CDR3 DNA follows: TGTGCCAGCAGCTTATTGGGGGGTCAGAATTCACCCCTCCACTTT. This chain links TRBV7-2 with TRBJ1-6; a weak D match, TRBD1 (5 bases). Trimming left V 2 bases short and J 7 bases short, with 12 bases between. CDR3 size: 15 residues. Germline V lookup: CDR1 SGHTA, CDR2 FQGNSA.

This clonotype has ten or more counts. The J gene is TRBJ2-3, the V gene TRBV6-6; 9 bases are shared with TRBD2. The CDR3 is 19 amino acids. Germline V CDR1 and CDR2: MNHNY, SVGAGI (reference sequence). With 4 bases clipped from V and 3 bases from J, the junction kept 17 bases outside the gene matches. The CDR3 is CASSFSRLLSGGGTDTQYF. The CDR3 nucleotides read TGTGCCAGCAGTTTTTCCCGTCTCCTTAGCGGGGGTGGAACAGATACGCAGTATTTT.

In its sample, this clonotype was seen once. With a much larger clone just one base away, this may be a read error. The J gene is TRBJ2-5, the V gene TRBV28; 8 bases fit TRBD2. Germline assignment: CDR1 MDHEN and CDR2 SYDVKM. This CDR3 has 15 amino acids. This CDR3 reads CASSFTGGPEETKYF. CDR3 in DNA: TGTGCCAGCAGTTTCACGGGAGGGCCGGAAGAGACCAAGTACTTC.

This clonotype has only a few counts. V is TRBV12-3 or TRBV12-4 and J is TRBJ2-7; D tentatively fits TRBD1 or TRBD2 (5 bases each). The CDR3 runs to 15 residues. Deletions cut 4 bases from V and 0 bases from J, with 13 bases between. The CDR3 nucleotides read TGTGCCAGCAGTTACCGGGACGGCCTCTCCTACGAGCAGTACTTC. This sequence encodes CASSYRDGLSYEQYF.

A note on this clonotype: A junction end diverges from the germline sequence, so it may reflect a read error. V usage is TRBV6-1 and J usage is TRBJ2-3, with no clear D. Germline CDR1 is MNHNS and CDR2 is SASEGT. The CDR3 sequence is 16 residues long. CDR3 in amino acids: CASSSLPLALADTQCF. In DNA, the CDR3 is TGTGCCAGCAGCTCCCTACCTCTCGCGTTGGCAGATACGCAGTGTTTT.

This clonotype was seen a few times. The chain joins TRBV5-5 to TRBJ1-4, with D possibly matching TRBD1 (6 bases). V was cut by 1 base and J by 3 bases, with 10 bases left in between. CDR3 length: 15 residues. CDR1 and CDR2 from the germline V gene are SGHKS and YYEKEE (reference sequence). The DNA of the CDR3 is TGTGCCAGCAGCTTGTCGGACAGCTCTAATGAAAAACTGTTTTTT. This encodes CASSLSDSSNEKLFF.

In its sample, this clonotype was seen many times. The chain has TRBV28 and TRBJ2-1; the match to TRBD2 covers 7 bases. Germline values: CDR1 MDHEN, CDR2 SYDVKM. The CDR3 spans 15 residues. V lost 2 bases, J lost 6 bases, and 7 bases stayed unmatched. CDR3 nucleotides: TGTGCCAGCAGTTTACCTCGGACTAGTTTCAATGAGCAGTTCTTC. This translates into CASSLPRTSFNEQFF.

This clonotype came up many times. This chain joins TRBV14 and TRBJ1-3; a weak D match, TRBD1 (6 bases). Germline assignment: CDR1 SGHDN and CDR2 FVKESK. Trimming cost V 4 bases and J 1 base, with 14 bases left between them. The CDR3 totals 16 residues. The CDR3 region has the DNA TGTGCCAGCAGCCTTACCCGGACAGTTTCTGGAAACACCATATATTTT. It yields the protein CASSLTRTVSGNTIYF.

A few counts support this clonotype. In nucleotides, the CDR3 is TGTGCCAGCAGCCTGACTCAACCTAGAGGGAATGAGCAGTTCTTC. Amino acids: CASSLTQPRGNEQFF. This chain connects TRBV6-1 to TRBJ2-1; tentatively, D is TRBD2 (5 bases). V lost 6 bases and J lost 7, with 19 bases in between. This CDR3 comprises 15 residues. CDR1 is MNHNS and CDR2 is SASEGT in the germline V gene.

The chain couples TRBV20-1 to TRBJ1-5, with TRBD1 identical over 9 bases. Germline CDR1 DFQATT, CDR2 SNEGSKA (reference sequence). The CDR3 loop spans 15 amino acids. Trimming removed 6 bases from V and 2 bases from J; junction bases left unmatched: 8. CDR3 residues: CSARGGQGGNQPQHF. CDR3 sequence (DNA): TGCAGTGCAAGGGGGGGACAGGGAGGCAATCAGCCCCAGCATTTT.

V and J are TRBV30 and TRBJ1-1; TRBD1 is a possible D gene (6 bases). CDR1 and CDR2 from the germline V gene are GTSNPN and SVGIG (reference sequence). Trimming took 1 base from V and 1 from J, leaving 13 bases between them. CDR3 length: 15 residues. CDR3 coding DNA: TGTGCCTGGAGTGAGGGGGGGGCTCCGAACACTGAAGCTTTCTTT. This translates into CAWSEGGAPNTEAFF. The whole variable domain, remainder taken from reference TRBV30 and TRBJ1-1, is SQTIHQWPATLVQPVGSPLSLECTVEGTSNPNLYWYRQAAGRGLQLLFYSVGIGQISSEVPQNLSASRPQDRQFILSSKKLLLSDSGFYLCAWSEGGAPNTEAFFGQGTRLTVV.

This clonotype has ten or more counts. This sequence joins TRBV5-5 and TRBJ1-5, with D possibly TRBD1 on 6 matching bases. Germline V lookup: CDR1 SGHKS, CDR2 YYEKEE (reference sequence). This CDR3 has 14 residues. V lost 0 bases and J lost 7, with 11 bases in between. CDR3: CASSLVSRGQPQHF. The CDR3 coding sequence is TGTGCCAGCAGCTTGGTTTCCAGGGGCCAGCCCCAGCATTTT.

The chain is built from TRBV19 and TRBJ1-3, with unresolved D. The V gene's germline CDR1 is LNHDA and CDR2 SQIVND (reference sequence). Trimming took off 10 bases at V and 0 bases at J, with 10 bases between the two ends. This CDR3 is built from 13 residues. In DNA, the CDR3 is TGTGCCACCAGAGGATTCTCTGGAAACACCATATATTTT. Its protein product is CATRGFSGNTIYF.

This clonotype was counted only a few times. The chain is built from TRBV12-3 or TRBV12-4 and TRBJ1-2; 7 bases map to TRBD1. This CDR3 is 16 amino acids long. J lost 4 bases, V lost 4 bases, and 12 bases had no gene match. The CDR3 here is CASSSYDVAGGYGYTF. DNA of the CDR3: TGTGCCAGCAGTTCCTACGACGTGGCAGGGGGCTATGGCTACACCTTC.

This clonotype has ten or more counts. V is TRBV7-9 and J is TRBJ1-2; possibly TRBD1 for D (5 bases). Between the trimmed V and J ends, which lost 0 bases and 4 bases, there was a span of 15 bases. Per the germline V gene, CDR1 is SEHNR and CDR2 is FQNEAQ (reference sequence). The CDR3 sequence is 16 residues long. The CDR3 DNA sequence: TGTGCCAGCAGCTTAGCGTTATGGGGCCGGGGCTATGGCTACACCTTC. Amino acid sequence: CASSLALWGRGYGYTF.

This clonotype turned up a few times. V usage is TRBV29-1 and J usage is TRBJ2-3; D not certain. There are 12 residues in the CDR3. Trimming took off 4 bases at V and 0 bases at J, with 5 bases between the two ends. Germline-derived CDR1 and CDR2 are SQVTM and ANQGSEA. The DNA for the CDR3 is TGCAGCGTTGGGGCCAGCACAGATACGCAGTATTTT. This translates into CSVGASTDTQYF.

This clonotype was detected many times. The CDR3 nucleotides read TGCGCCAGCAGCTTGACATATAATCAGCCCCAGCATTTT. Translating it yields CASSLTYNQPQHF. The J gene is TRBJ1-5, the V gene TRBV5-1; D is unresolved. CDR3 length: 13 amino acids. The germline V and J ends were trimmed by 1 base and 4 bases, with 6 bases remaining between them. Per the germline V gene, CDR1 is SGHRS and CDR2 is YFSETQ.

V gene TRBV7-3 combines with J gene TRBJ2-3, with D maybe TRBD1 (5 bases). Deletions cut 4 bases from V and 4 bases from J, with 6 bases between. Germline values: CDR1 SGHTA, CDR2 FQGTGA. The CDR3 loop spans 12 amino acids. CDR3 DNA: TGTGCCAGCAGCTCAGGGTCAGATACGCAGTATTTT. Translated: CASSSGSDTQYF.

This clonotype was detected ten times or more. Mismatch with germline at one junction end may stem from a read error. V gene TRBV20-1 combines with J gene TRBJ2-3, with unresolved D. CDR3 length equals 11 residues. Germline lookup yields CDR1 DFQATT and CDR2 SNEGSKA (reference sequence). The CDR3 DNA reads TGCAGTGCTAGATTTGCCGATATGCAGTATTTT. Its translation: CSARFADMQYF.